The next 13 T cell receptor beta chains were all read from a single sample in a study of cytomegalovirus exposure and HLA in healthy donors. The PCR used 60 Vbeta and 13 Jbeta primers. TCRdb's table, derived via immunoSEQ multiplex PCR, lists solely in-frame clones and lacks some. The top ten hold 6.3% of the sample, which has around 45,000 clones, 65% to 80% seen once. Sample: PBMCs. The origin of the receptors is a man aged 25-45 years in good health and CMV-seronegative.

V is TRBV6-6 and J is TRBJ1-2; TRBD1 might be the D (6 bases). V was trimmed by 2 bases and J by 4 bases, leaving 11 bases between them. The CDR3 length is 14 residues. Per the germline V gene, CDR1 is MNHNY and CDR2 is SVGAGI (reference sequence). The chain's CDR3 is CASSYLTGLYGYTF. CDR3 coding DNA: TGTGCCAGCAGTTACCTGACAGGACTCTATGGCTACACCTTC.

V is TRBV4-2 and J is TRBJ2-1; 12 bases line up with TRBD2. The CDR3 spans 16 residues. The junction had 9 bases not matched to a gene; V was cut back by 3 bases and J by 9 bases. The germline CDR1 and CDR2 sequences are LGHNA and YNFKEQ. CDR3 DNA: TGTGCCAGCAGCCATGGTCTAGCGGGAGGGCTCGGTGAGCAGTTCTTC. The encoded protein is CASSHGLAGGLGEQFF.

CDR3 in DNA: TGCGCCAGCAGCTTGGCCGGCGGGGAATGGACTAATGAAAAACTGTTTTTT. Residues: CASSLAGGEWTNEKLFF. The chain employs TRBV5-1 and TRBJ1-4; D remains ambiguous. Germline V gene sequence: CDR1 SGHRS, CDR2 YFSETQ. With 0 bases removed from V and 2 bases from J, the gap between germline ends came to 14 bases. This CDR3 has 17 amino acids. Together with reference TRBV5-1 and TRBJ1-4, the CDR3 gives the full variable domain: KAGVTQTPRYLIKTRGQQVTLSCSPISGHRSVSWYQQTPGQGLQFLFEYFSETQRNKGNFPGRFSGRQFSNSRSEMNVSTLELGDSALYLCASSLAGGEWTNEKLFFGSGTQLSVL.

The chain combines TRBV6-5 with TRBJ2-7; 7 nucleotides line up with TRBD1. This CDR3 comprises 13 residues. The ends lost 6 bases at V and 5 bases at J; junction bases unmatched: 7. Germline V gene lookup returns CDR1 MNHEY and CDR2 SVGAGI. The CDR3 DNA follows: TGTGCCAGCAGCGACAGGGTGAGCGACGAGCAGTACTTC. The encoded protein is CASSDRVSDEQYF.

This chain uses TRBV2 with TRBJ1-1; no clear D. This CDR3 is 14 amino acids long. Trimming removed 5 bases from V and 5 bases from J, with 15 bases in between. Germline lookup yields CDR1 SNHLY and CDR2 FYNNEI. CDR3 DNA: TGTGCCAGCAGTCAGTCAGGCAGAGAAACTGAAGCTTTCTTT. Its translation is CASSQSGRETEAFF.

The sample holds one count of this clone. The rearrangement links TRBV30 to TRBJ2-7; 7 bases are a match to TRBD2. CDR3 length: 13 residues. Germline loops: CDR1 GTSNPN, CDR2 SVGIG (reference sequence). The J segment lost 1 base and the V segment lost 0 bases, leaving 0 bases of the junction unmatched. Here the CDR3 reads CAWSVGGSYEQYF. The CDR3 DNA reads TGTGCCTGGAGTGTCGGGGGGTCCTACGAGCAGTACTTC.

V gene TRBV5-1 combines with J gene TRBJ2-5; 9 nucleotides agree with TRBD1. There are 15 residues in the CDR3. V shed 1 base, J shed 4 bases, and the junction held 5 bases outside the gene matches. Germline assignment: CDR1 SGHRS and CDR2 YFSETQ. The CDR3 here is CASSLIGTGLETQYF. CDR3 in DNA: TGCGCCAGCAGCTTGATAGGGACAGGGCTAGAGACCCAGTACTTC.

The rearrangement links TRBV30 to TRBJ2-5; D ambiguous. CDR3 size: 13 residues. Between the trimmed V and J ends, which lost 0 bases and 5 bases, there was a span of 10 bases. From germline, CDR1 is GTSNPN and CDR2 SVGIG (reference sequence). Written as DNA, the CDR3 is TGTGCCTGGAGTGTACTCGCTTTGGAGACCCAGTACTTC. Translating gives CAWSVLALETQYF.

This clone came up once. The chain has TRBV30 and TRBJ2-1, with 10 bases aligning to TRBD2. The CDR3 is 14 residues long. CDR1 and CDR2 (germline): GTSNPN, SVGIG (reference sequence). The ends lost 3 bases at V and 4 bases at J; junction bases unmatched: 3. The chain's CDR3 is CAWRLAGVYNEQFF. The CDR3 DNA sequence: TGTGCCTGGAGGCTAGCGGGAGTGTACAATGAGCAGTTCTTC.

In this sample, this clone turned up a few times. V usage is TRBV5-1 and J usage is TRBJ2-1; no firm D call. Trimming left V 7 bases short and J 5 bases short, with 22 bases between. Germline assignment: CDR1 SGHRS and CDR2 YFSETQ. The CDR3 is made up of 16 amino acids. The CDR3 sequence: CASLATGSRINNEQFF. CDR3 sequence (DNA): TGCGCCAGCTTGGCCACGGGTAGCCGGATAAACAATGAGCAGTTCTTC.

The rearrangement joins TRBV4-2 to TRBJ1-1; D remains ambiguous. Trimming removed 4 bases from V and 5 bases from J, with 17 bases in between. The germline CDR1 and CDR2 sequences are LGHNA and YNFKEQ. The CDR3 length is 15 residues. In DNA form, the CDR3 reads TGTGCCAGCAGCCCCCCAGATTCGGGAAGGACTGAAGCTTTCTTT. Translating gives CASSPPDSGRTEAFF.

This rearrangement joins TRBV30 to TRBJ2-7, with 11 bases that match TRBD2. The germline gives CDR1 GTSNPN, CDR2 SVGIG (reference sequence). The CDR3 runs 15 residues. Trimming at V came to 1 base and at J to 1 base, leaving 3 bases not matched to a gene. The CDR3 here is CAWSEGTSGSYEQYF. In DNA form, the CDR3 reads TGTGCCTGGAGTGAGGGGACTAGCGGTTCCTACGAGCAGTACTTC.

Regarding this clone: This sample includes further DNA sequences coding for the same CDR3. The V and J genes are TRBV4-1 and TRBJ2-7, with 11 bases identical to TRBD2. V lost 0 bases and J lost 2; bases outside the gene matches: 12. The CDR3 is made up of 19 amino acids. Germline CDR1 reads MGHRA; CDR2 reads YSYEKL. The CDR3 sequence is CASSQDSGLADPLTYEQYF. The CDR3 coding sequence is TGCGCCAGCAGCCAAGATTCGGGACTAGCGGACCCCCTAACCTACGAGCAGTACTTC.